A single sample is the source of the 32 T cell receptor beta chains below, sequenced in a study of cytomegalovirus exposure and HLA in healthy donors. The PCR made use of 60 Vbeta and 13 Jbeta primers. Sequencing was performed with immunoSEQ multiplex PCR; in TCRdb, only in-frame clones are kept and a portion is missing. The sample shows around 170,000 clones, over 60% of them seen only once. Sequences were obtained from PBMCs. The source of these receptors is a girl aged 10 to 17 in good health and CMV-seronegative.

V is TRBV5-1 and J is TRBJ2-6, with 7 bases aligning to TRBD1. The CDR3 length is 16 residues. The junction had 7 bases not matched to a gene; V was cut back by 5 bases and J by 2 bases. Germline V gene sequence: CDR1 SGHRS, CDR2 YFSETQ. CDR3 sequence reads: CASSSVTGAGANVLTF. The CDR3, as DNA: TGCGCCAGCAGTTCCGTCACAGGGGCTGGGGCCAACGTCCTGACTTTC.

The chain links TRBV7-3 to TRBJ2-5; 10 bases agree with TRBD1. The CDR3 has 14 residues. The V and J ends lost 6 bases and 3 bases, in that order; junction bases with no gene match: 4. Germline-derived CDR1 and CDR2 are SGHTA and FQGTGA. The CDR3 region has the DNA TGTGCCAGCAGTCACGGACAGGGGGAAGAGACCCAGTACTTC. Amino acid sequence: CASSHGQGEETQYF.

In this sample, this clone turned up a few times. The V gene is TRBV27, the J gene TRBJ1-1; D unclear. V was pared by 1 base and J by 4 bases, with 19 bases between. The CDR3 contains 17 residues. Germline V gene sequence: CDR1 MNHEY, CDR2 SMNVEV (reference sequence). The CDR3 loop is CASSLLPPGLGSTEAFF. CDR3 sequence (DNA): TGTGCCAGCAGTTTATTACCCCCCGGCCTGGGGAGCACTGAAGCTTTCTTT.

The V and J genes are TRBV9 and TRBJ1-5; D gene uncertain. The CDR3 contains 15 residues. Trimming removed 4 bases from V and 0 bases from J, with 11 bases in between. Looked up from germline, CDR1 is SGDLS and CDR2 is YYNGEE. The CDR3 protein is CASSLGGSSNQPQHF. For the CDR3, the DNA is TGTGCCAGCAGCCTAGGAGGGTCTAGCAATCAGCCCCAGCATTTT.

The rearrangement uses TRBV7-9 and TRBJ1-1; 10 nucleotides line up with TRBD1. With V trimmed by 5 bases and J by 4 bases, 7 bases remained unmatched. CDR3 size: 15 residues. Germline V gene data show CDR1 as SEHNR and CDR2 as FQNEAQ (reference sequence). For the CDR3, the DNA is TGTGCCAGCAGCGACCGGGACAGGGGTAGCACTGAAGCTTTCTTT. Protein product: CASSDRDRGSTEAFF.

This chain's CDR3 is CASKTGAYEQYF. CDR3 nucleotide sequence: TGTGCCAGCAAAACAGGGGCCTACGAGCAGTACTTC. The rearrangement links TRBV6-5 to TRBJ2-7; 7 positions match TRBD1. The CDR3 runs 12 residues. Germline CDR1 and CDR2: MNHEY and SVGAGI. V was clipped by 7 bases and J by 2 bases; unmatched bases: 2.

This clone showed up just a few times. The chain is built from TRBV9 and TRBJ1-2; D call uncertain. The CDR3 runs to 13 residues. Trimming pared 3 bases from V and 3 bases from J, leaving 9 bases between. Germline lookup yields CDR1 SGDLS and CDR2 YYNGEE. The CDR3 nucleotides read TGTGCCAGCAGCGCAGGAAACGACTATGGCTACACCTTC. As protein: CASSAGNDYGYTF. Based on the CDR3 plus reference TRBV9 and TRBJ1-2, the full variable domain is DSGVTQTPKHLITATGQRVTLRCSPRSGDLSVYWYQQSLDQGLQFLIQYYNGEERAKGNILERFSAQQFPDLHSELNLSSLELGDSALYFCASSAGNDYGYTFGSGTRLTVV.

The chain links TRBV7-3 to TRBJ1-1; D perhaps matches TRBD1 (6 bases). Germline V CDR1 and CDR2: SGHTA, FQGTGA. The CDR3 is 15 residues long. The V end lost 8 bases, the J end lost 7 bases, and 23 bases lay between the germline ends. The CDR3 spells CASSTTSGANLEAFF. In nucleotides, the CDR3 is TGTGCCAGCTCTACAACTTCAGGGGCCAATCTTGAAGCTTTCTTT.

This clone turned up a few times. The rearrangement joins TRBV6-5 to TRBJ2-2, with TRBD2 as a possible D gene (5 bases). Germline V gene sequence: CDR1 MNHEY, CDR2 SVGAGI. V lost 7 bases and J lost 1, with 7 bases in between. This CDR3 is 13 amino acids long. The CDR3 here is CASTGGNTGELFF. In DNA form, the CDR3 reads TGTGCCAGCACCGGAGGGAACACCGGGGAGCTGTTTTTT.

This clone was seen only a few times. The chain combines TRBV28 with TRBJ2-7; 7 bases line up with TRBD2. V shed 2 bases and J 4 bases; nucleotides not matched to a gene: 11. From germline, CDR1 is MDHEN and CDR2 SYDVKM. The CDR3 spans 16 residues. CDR3 amino acids: CASSLRGRGNGYEQYF. CDR3 in DNA: TGTGCCAGCAGTTTAAGAGGGCGGGGGAACGGGTACGAGCAGTACTTC. Together with reference TRBV28 and TRBJ2-7, the CDR3 gives the full variable domain: DVKVTQSSRYLVKRTGEKVFLECVQDMDHENMFWYRQDPGLGLRLIYFSYDVKMKEKGDIPEGYSVSREKKERFSLILESASTNQTSMYLCASSLRGRGNGYEQYFGPGTRLTVT.

The V gene is TRBV29-1, the J gene TRBJ2-5, with 7 bases that match TRBD1. Germline CDR1 reads SQVTM; CDR2 reads ANQGSEA. Trimming took 7 bases from V and 5 from J; bases not matched to a gene: 10. CDR3 length equals 13 residues. Here the CDR3 DNA reads TGCAGCGCCGCTGGACAGGCCCATGAGACCCAGTACTTC. It specifies CSAAGQAHETQYF.

This clone appeared many times. The chain is built from TRBV27 and TRBJ2-1, with D possibly TRBD2 on 5 matching bases. V lost 5 bases and J lost 5, with 10 bases in between. The CDR3 sequence is 13 residues long. CDR1 and CDR2 (germline): MNHEY, SMNVEV (reference sequence). This CDR3 reads CASSTGFHNEQFF. The DNA of the CDR3 is TGTGCCAGCAGTACGGGATTCCACAATGAGCAGTTCTTC.

This rearrangement joins TRBV9 to TRBJ2-5, with D possibly TRBD1 on 6 matching bases. The CDR3 length is 17 residues. V lost 4 bases, J lost 3 bases, and 22 bases lay in between. Germline CDR1 reads SGDLS; CDR2 reads YYNGEE. The CDR3 nucleotides read TGTGCCAGCAGCACCGAGTCAGGGGCGTCGTTGGAAGAGACCCAGTACTTC. Translating gives CASSTESGASLEETQYF.

This chain connects TRBV2 to TRBJ1-2; unclear D gene. Germline CDR1 is SNHLY and CDR2 is FYNNEI. The CDR3 runs to 16 residues. V was pared by 6 bases and J by 5 bases, with 22 bases between. The CDR3 DNA reads as TGTGCCAGCAGCCTCACCAACGTGGAGGGTGTTTATGGCTACACCTTC. This codes for CASSLTNVEGVYGYTF.

The CDR3 DNA follows: TGCAGCGTTGACCGGGGGAGTGGGACTGAAGCTTTCTTT. This sequence encodes CSVDRGSGTEAFF. This chain joins TRBV29-1 and TRBJ1-1; TRBD1 is a possible D gene (5 bases). Germline V lookup: CDR1 SQVTM, CDR2 ANQGSEA. V was shortened by 3 bases and J by 5 bases, with 13 bases between the two germline ends. This CDR3 comprises 13 residues.

The V call is TRBV5-6, the J call TRBJ1-1, with 7 nucleotides matching TRBD1. The CDR3 covers 15 residues. Germline V gene lookup returns CDR1 SGHDT and CDR2 YYEEEE. The V segment lost 3 bases and the J segment 4 bases; nucleotides outside the gene matches: 9. DNA of the CDR3: TGTGCCAGCAGCTCGTCTCCGGACAGGAGCACTGAAGCTTTCTTT. The encoded protein is CASSSSPDRSTEAFF. Complete variable domain (other parts from reference TRBV5-6 and TRBJ1-1): DAGVTQSPTHLIKTRGQQVTLRCSPKSGHDTVSWYQQALGQGPQFIFQYYEEEERQRGNFPDRFSGHQFPNYSSELNVNALLLGDSALYLCASSSSPDRSTEAFFGQGTRLTVV.

The chain is built from TRBV6-1 and TRBJ1-6; unclear D gene. The ends were cut back, 8 bases at V and 0 bases at J, with 5 bases in the middle. The CDR3 is 13 residues long. Germline V gives CDR1 MNHNS, CDR2 SASEGT. As DNA, the CDR3 is TGTGCCAGCGGAGGCTCCTATAATTCACCCCTCCACTTT. Its translation: CASGGSYNSPLHF.

V usage is TRBV7-9 and J usage is TRBJ2-2; D unresolved. V was shortened by 1 base and J by 4 bases, with 10 bases between the two germline ends. The V gene's germline CDR1 is SEHNR and CDR2 FQNEAQ (reference sequence). The CDR3 sequence is 15 residues long. For the CDR3, the DNA is TGTGCCAGCAGCTTAGTATCAGGCCGCACCGGGGAGCTGTTTTTT. Translation gives CASSLVSGRTGELFF.

The V gene is TRBV12-5, the J gene TRBJ2-5; D not certain. The V end was cut by 0 bases, the J end by 4 bases, with 12 bases between. Per the germline V gene, CDR1 is LGHNT and CDR2 is FRNRAP. The CDR3 consists of 15 residues. The CDR3 loop is CASGLVSPLRETQYF. The CDR3, as DNA: TGTGCTAGTGGTTTGGTATCCCCCCTTCGAGAGACCCAGTACTTC.

This chain connects TRBV5-1 to TRBJ2-7; weak D call: TRBD2 (6 bases). The CDR3 runs 12 residues. CDR1 and CDR2 (germline): SGHRS, YFSETQ. Between the trimmed V and J ends, which lost 0 bases and 7 bases, there was a span of 8 bases. In DNA, the CDR3 is TGCGCCAGCAGCTTGGTGGAGGGTGAGCAGTACTTC. It codes for CASSLVEGEQYF.

The chain uses TRBV27 and TRBJ2-7; 9 bases are shared with TRBD1. Germline V gene data show CDR1 as MNHEY and CDR2 as SMNVEV (reference sequence). V shed 7 bases, J shed 3 bases, and the junction held 7 bases outside the gene matches. The CDR3 spans 14 residues. CDR3 sequence reads: CASKWLGQGYEQYF. In nucleotides, the CDR3 is TGTGCCAGCAAATGGCTGGGACAGGGCTACGAGCAGTACTTC.

The chain is built from TRBV15 and TRBJ2-7; 9 nucleotides line up with TRBD2. The J segment lost 0 bases and the V segment lost 4 bases, leaving 7 bases of the junction unmatched. The CDR3 runs to 16 residues. Germline V lookup: CDR1 LNHNV, CDR2 YYDKDF (reference sequence). The CDR3 coding sequence is TGTGCCACCAGCATTAGCGGGGGTGCTTCCTCCTACGAGCAGTACTTC. Translation gives CATSISGGASSYEQYF.

This clone was detected once. V and J are TRBV10-3 and TRBJ1-5; D is undetermined. Germline CDR1 is ENHRY and CDR2 is SYGVKD. The CDR3 loop spans 14 amino acids. V gave up 3 bases and J gave up 3 bases, with 9 bases separating them. CDR3 bases: TGTGCCATCAGTGAAGATGAGTTCAATCAGCCCCAGCATTTT. Translation gives CAISEDEFNQPQHF.

This chain joins TRBV27 and TRBJ1-1; maybe TRBD1 (5 bases). The CDR3 runs to 13 residues. V was cut by 6 bases and J by 6 bases, with 14 bases left in between. Per germline, CDR1 MNHEY and CDR2 SMNVEV (reference sequence). The CDR3 loop reads CASSYVTGAEAFF. In nucleotides, the CDR3 is TGTGCCAGCAGCTACGTAACGGGGGCTGAAGCTTTCTTT.

The chain is built from TRBV6-5 and TRBJ2-3, with D tentatively TRBD1 (6 bases). Germline V lookup: CDR1 MNHEY, CDR2 SVGAGI. V shed 6 bases and J shed 0 bases, with 10 bases lying between them. This CDR3 comprises 14 residues. DNA for the CDR3: TGTGCCAGCAGATTAGGACAGAGCACAGATACGCAGTATTTT. It yields the protein CASRLGQSTDTQYF.

V gene TRBV7-9 combines with J gene TRBJ2-1; D not certain. Germline CDR1 is SEHNR and CDR2 is FQNEAQ (reference sequence). Trimming took off 5 bases at V and 0 bases at J, with 8 bases between the two ends. The length of the CDR3 is 14 residues. This chain's CDR3 is CASSATSSYNEQFF. The DNA of the CDR3 is TGTGCCAGCAGCGCCACGAGCTCCTACAATGAGCAGTTCTTC.

The chain has TRBV5-6 and TRBJ2-7, with a possible D match to TRBD2 (7 bases). This CDR3 is 15 amino acids long. Germline V CDR1 and CDR2: SGHDT, YYEEEE. V lost 5 bases and J 2 bases, leaving 17 bases between the germline ends. The DNA of the CDR3 is TGTGCCAGCAGTCCCGGGGGGACACGAACCTACGAGCAGTACTTC. Translating gives CASSPGGTRTYEQYF. The complete variable domain, with remaining parts taken from reference TRBV5-6 and TRBJ2-7, reads DAGVTQSPTHLIKTRGQQVTLRCSPKSGHDTVSWYQQALGQGPQFIFQYYEEEERQRGNFPDRFSGHQFPNYSSELNVNALLLGDSALYLCASSPGGTRTYEQYFGPGTRLTVT.

This clone was recorded once. V and J are TRBV7-6 and TRBJ1-6; possible D gene TRBD1, 6 bases. Germline CDR1 SGHVS, CDR2 FNYEAQ. This CDR3 has 15 amino acids. The V end lost 4 bases, the J end lost 9 bases, and 16 bases lay between the germline ends. The CDR3 loop reads CASSSLGGGLSPLHF. DNA for the CDR3: TGTGCCAGCAGCTCATTAGGGGGGGGTCTTTCACCCCTCCACTTT.

The chain couples TRBV7-2 to TRBJ1-2; a weak D match, TRBD1 (5 bases). CDR1 and CDR2 from the germline V gene are SGHTA and FQGNSA. The CDR3 spans 15 residues. V was shortened by 7 bases and J by 1 base, with 16 bases between the two germline ends. This CDR3 reads CASNFTKTDNYGYTF. The CDR3 nucleotides are TGTGCCAGCAACTTTACCAAGACAGATAACTATGGCTACACCTTC.

The V gene is TRBV5-1, the J gene TRBJ2-3; D remains unclear. Per the germline V gene, CDR1 is SGHRS and CDR2 is YFSETQ. The CDR3 length is 15 residues. Trimming stripped 1 base from V and 0 bases from J, with 9 bases between. CDR3 coding DNA: TGCGCCAGCAGCTTGTTCGCACTTAGCACAGATACGCAGTATTTT. Residues: CASSLFALSTDTQYF.

The rearrangement joins TRBV23-1 to TRBJ1-5, with TRBD1 matching 8 bases. TRBV23-1 is annotated as an ORF whose role is uncertain. The CDR3 covers 16 residues. The J segment lost 2 bases and the V segment lost 4 bases, leaving 7 bases of the junction unmatched. The CDR3 nucleotides read TGCGCCAGCAGTCCCCTAGGACAGGGCGGCAATCAGCCCCAGCATTTT. The encoded protein is CASSPLGQGGNQPQHF.

This clone was detected a few times. This chain joins TRBV19 and TRBJ1-5; tentatively, D is TRBD1 (5 bases). Germline CDR1 reads LNHDA; CDR2 reads SQIVND (reference sequence). V was trimmed by 2 bases and J by 7 bases, leaving 12 bases between them. The CDR3 loop spans 14 amino acids. CDR3 amino acids: CASSINAPGQPQHF. The CDR3 coding sequence is TGTGCCAGTAGTATAAATGCCCCAGGGCAGCCCCAGCATTTT.